This T cell receptor beta chain was captured by sequencing in a study of shared clonotypes between healthy human individuals. Overall study: CD4 naive cells filled three plates per donor, CD4 memory three, CD8 naive two and CD8 memory one.

The DNA input per sorted-subset replicate PCR was 150 to 200 ng, corresponding to 25,000 to 35,000 T cell genomes. The repertoire was sequenced with immunoSEQ multiplex PCR; TCRdb's copy has only in-frame clones and lacks some. In the table there are approximately 1,500,000 clones, roughly 95% of which are singletons. Sequenced sample: naive CD4+ T cells sorted from blood. Subset reported: CD45RA+ positively selected. The TCR originated in a young man in good health.

CDR3 DNA: TGTGCCGCGACAGAGTCCTTGGGGGAGCAGTACTTC. Translation: CAATESLGEQYF. This rearrangement joins TRBV28 to TRBJ2-7; tentative D call: TRBD1 (5 bases). The CDR3 covers 12 residues. Germline V CDR1 and CDR2: MDHEN, SYDVKM. With 11 bases removed from V and 7 bases from J, the gap between germline ends came to 18 bases.